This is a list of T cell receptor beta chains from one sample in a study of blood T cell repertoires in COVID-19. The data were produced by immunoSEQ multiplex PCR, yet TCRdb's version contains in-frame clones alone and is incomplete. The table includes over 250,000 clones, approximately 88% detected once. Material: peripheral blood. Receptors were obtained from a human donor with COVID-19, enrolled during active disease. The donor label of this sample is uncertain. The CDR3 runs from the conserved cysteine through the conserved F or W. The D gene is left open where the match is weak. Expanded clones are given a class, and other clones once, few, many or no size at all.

CASRQPLAGGVTEAFF | TGTGCCAGTAGACAACCCCTCGCAGGGGGAGTCACTGAAGCTTTCTTT | once | TRBV19 | TRBD1 | TRBJ1-1 | 16
CASSLGAGYGYTF | TGTGCCAGCAGCTTAGGGGCAGGCTATGGCTACACCTTC | . | TRBV11-2 | . | TRBJ1-2 | 13
CASSSRRANTDTQYF | TGCGCCAGCAGCTCCCGGAGGGCCAACACAGATACGCAGTATTTT | . | TRBV5-1 | . | TRBJ2-3 | 15
CASSTKQGAVGEKLFF | TGTGCCAGCAGTACGAAACAGGGGGCAGTAGGGGAAAAACTGTTTTTT | . | TRBV6-6 | TRBD1 | TRBJ1-4 | 16
CASVGAGTRPFNEQFF | TGTGCCAGTGTCGGGGCCGGGACTAGGCCCTTCAATGAGCAGTTCTTC | . | TRBV2 | TRBD2 | TRBJ2-1 | 16
CASSQELAGTGRETQYF | TGTGCCAGCAGCCAAGAGCTAGCGGGAACTGGGCGGGAGACCCAGTACTTC | once | TRBV4-2 | TRBD2 | TRBJ2-5 | 17
CASSQTGMNTEAFF | TGTGCCAGCAGCCAAACAGGGATGAACACTGAAGCTTTCTTT | . | TRBV7-3 | . | TRBJ1-1 | 14
CASRPGLAGGPNEQFF | TGTGCCAGCAGACCAGGACTAGCGGGAGGGCCCAATGAGCAGTTCTTC | . | TRBV7-2 | TRBD2 | TRBJ2-1 | 16
CATYSGTGGAAFF | TGTGCCACCTATTCCGGGACAGGGGGCGCCGCTTTCTTT | . | TRBV6-6 | TRBD1 | TRBJ1-1 | 13
CASRILSYRDTQPQHF | TGTGCCAGTAGGATCCTTTCGTACAGGGACACTCAGCCCCAGCATTTT | . | TRBV19 | . | TRBJ1-5 | 16
CSTLTPGGGTEAFF | TGCAGCACCCTAACACCGGGGGGTGGAACTGAAGCTTTCTTT | . | TRBV29-1 | . | TRBJ1-1 | 14
CASSLSSYEQYF | TGTGCCAGCAGTTTGAGCTCCTACGAGCAGTACTTC | few | TRBV28 | . | TRBJ2-7 | 12
CAIRSGTTNTDTQYF | TGTGCCATCAGATCCGGGACTACCAACACAGATACGCAGTATTTT | . | TRBV10-3 | TRBD2 | TRBJ2-3 | 15
CAISEDRAAYGYTF | TGTGCCATCAGTGAGGACAGGGCGGCCTATGGCTACACCTTC | few | TRBV10-3 | TRBD1 | TRBJ1-2 | 14
CASSFFSQGLSSYNSPLHF | TGTGCCAGCAGTTTCTTTAGTCAGGGTCTAAGTTCCTATAATTCACCCCTCCACTTT | . | TRBV28 | . | TRBJ1-6 | 19
CAISEPRLAGDNEQFF | TGTGCCATCAGTGAGCCCCGACTAGCGGGAGATAATGAGCAGTTCTTC | . | TRBV10-3 | TRBD2 | TRBJ2-1 | 16
CASSLESAANSPLHF | TGTGCCAGCAGCTTAGAATCGGCAGCGAATTCACCCCTCCACTTT | . | TRBV7-2 | . | TRBJ1-6 | 15
CASSVALAGTDTQYF | TGTGCCAGCAGCGTAGCACTAGCGGGCACAGATACGCAGTATTTT | . | TRBV9 | TRBD2 | TRBJ2-3 | 15
CASSSSGTSGRSSTDTQYF | TGTGCCAGCAGCTCCTCCGGGACTAGCGGGAGGTCTAGCACAGATACGCAGTATTTT | . | TRBV7-9 | TRBD2 | TRBJ2-3 | 19
CASSTVGPGSNTEAFF | TGTGCCAGTAGCACCGTGGGGCCAGGTAGTAACACTGAAGCTTTCTTT | . | TRBV19 | . | TRBJ1-1 | 16
CASSPRLAERQETQYF | TGTGCCAGCAGCCCCCGACTAGCGGAGAGACAAGAGACCCAGTACTTC | . | TRBV5-4 | TRBD2 | TRBJ2-5 | 16
CASSSLAGGPVGETQYF | TGTGCCAGCAGCTCCCTAGCGGGAGGGCCTGTGGGGGAGACCCAGTACTTC | . | TRBV6-2/TRBV6-3 | TRBD2 | TRBJ2-5 | 17
CASSLGGSSGPLGEQFF | TGTGCCAGCAGCTTGGGGGGGTCTAGCGGACCGCTTGGGGAGCAGTTCTTC | . | TRBV5-4 | TRBD2 | TRBJ2-1 | 17
CASSVGQRNTGELFF | TGTGCCAGCAGCGTAGGACAGAGAAACACCGGGGAGCTGTTTTTT | . | TRBV9 | . | TRBJ2-2 | 15
CSVRTSGRADEQFF | TGCAGCGTACGGACTAGCGGGAGGGCCGATGAGCAGTTCTTC | . | TRBV29-1 | TRBD2 | TRBJ2-1 | 14
CASSVYTRSYNEQFF | TGTGCCAGCAGCGTATATACCCGGTCCTACAATGAGCAGTTCTTC | . | TRBV9 | . | TRBJ2-1 | 15
CASSSPGQGFQETQYF | TGTGCCAGCAGTTCCCCGGGACAGGGCTTTCAAGAGACCCAGTACTTC | . | TRBV27 | TRBD1 | TRBJ2-5 | 16
CASSLVGGPALNEQFF | TGTGCCAGCAGCTTAGTGGGCGGGCCAGCCCTCAATGAGCAGTTCTTC | . | TRBV11-1 | . | TRBJ2-1 | 16
CASSLDGAEYYEQYF | TGTGCCAGCAGCTTAGATGGGGCAGAATACTACGAGCAGTACTTC | . | TRBV11-3 | . | TRBJ2-7 | 15
CASSRALNEKLFF | TGTGCCAGTAGTAGGGCCCTTAATGAAAAACTGTTTTTT | . | TRBV19 | . | TRBJ1-4 | 13
CASSPGDQAGGPKEQYF | TGTGCCAGCTCACCAGGGGATCAAGCGGGAGGGCCGAAAGAGCAGTACTTC | . | TRBV18 | TRBD2 | TRBJ2-7 | 17
CASSPLAANTGELFF | TGTGCCAGCTCACCACTAGCGGCGAACACCGGGGAGCTGTTTTTT | . | TRBV18 | . | TRBJ2-2 | 15
CASSLSMWQKLIF | TGTGCCAGCAGTTTATCGATGTGGCAAAAGTTGATCTTC | . | TRBV27 | . | TRBJ2-7 | 13
CASSQTRGLTSGNTIYF | TGTGCCAGCAGCCAGACCAGGGGGTTGACCTCTGGAAACACCATATATTTT | few | TRBV14 | TRBD1 | TRBJ1-3 | 17
CASSLLTVGEQFF | TGTGCCAGCAGCCTCCTCACGGTCGGGGAGCAGTTCTTC | . | TRBV6-2/TRBV6-3 | . | TRBJ2-1 | 13
CASSGGLAGDTQYF | TGTGCCAGCAGCGGGGGACTAGCGGGAGATACGCAGTATTTT | . | TRBV9 | TRBD2 | TRBJ2-3 | 14
CASSQDGGYTF | TGCGCCAGCAGCCAAGACGGGGGCTACACCTTC | few | TRBV4-3 | . | TRBJ1-2 | 11
CASRAGLYNEAFF | TGTGCCAGCAGGGCAGGGCTCTACAATGAAGCTTTCTTT | . | TRBV27 | . | TRBJ1-1 | 13
CASSPDRELISNEQFF | TGTGCCAGTAGCCCAGACAGGGAGTTAATTAGCAATGAGCAGTTCTTC | . | TRBV19 | TRBD1 | TRBJ2-1 | 16
CATRRGSSYNSPLHF | TGTGCCACCAGAAGAGGGAGCTCCTATAATTCACCCCTCCACTTT | . | TRBV28 | . | TRBJ1-6 | 15
CASSIDLTQGQFF | TGTGCCAGTAGTATAGATTTGACCCAGGGGCAGTTCTTC | once | TRBV19 | . | TRBJ2-1 | 13
CAWRALRGLGGNTIYF | TGTGCCTGGAGAGCCCTCAGGGGTCTTGGAGGAAACACCATATATTTT | many | TRBV30 | . | TRBJ1-3 | 16
CAWNLGGKETQYF | TGTGCCTGGAACCTGGGGGGGAAAGAGACCCAGTACTTC | . | TRBV30 | TRBD2 | TRBJ2-5 | 13
CSVEDYSYNEQFF | TGCAGCGTTGAAGACTACTCCTACAATGAGCAGTTCTTC | . | TRBV29-1 | . | TRBJ2-1 | 13
CATSEGQNYGYTF | TGTGCCACCAGTGAGGGACAGAACTATGGCTACACCTTC | . | TRBV24-1 | TRBD1 | TRBJ1-2 | 13
CASSSRLAGGRNIQYF | TGTGCCAGCAGCAGCAGACTAGCGGGGGGCCGGAACATTCAGTACTTC | . | TRBV21-1 | . | TRBJ2-4 | 16
CASSSSLAGGLPHTQYF | TGTGCCAGCAGCTCCTCCCTAGCGGGAGGTTTACCTCATACGCAGTATTTT | once | TRBV11-2 | TRBD2 | TRBJ2-3 | 17
CASSRMGQGIGSNYGYTF | TGTGCCAGCAGCCGCATGGGACAGGGAATAGGAAGTAACTATGGCTACACCTTC | . | TRBV7-9 | TRBD1 | TRBJ1-2 | 18
CASSSTTGLDEQFF | TGTGCCAGCAGCTCAACGACAGGGTTAGATGAGCAGTTCTTC | . | TRBV7-9 | TRBD1 | TRBJ2-1 | 14
CASSPNPTGGEETQYF | TGTGCCAGCAGCCCTAACCCGACAGGGGGGGAAGAGACCCAGTACTTC | . | TRBV11-2 | TRBD1 | TRBJ2-5 | 16
CASSLMRGIGEKLFF | TGTGCCAGCAGCTTAATGAGGGGGATCGGTGAAAAACTGTTTTTT | . | TRBV11-2 | . | TRBJ1-4 | 15
CASRTPGAQGDTIYF | TGTGCCAGCAGGACACCGGGAGCCCAGGGAGACACCATATATTTT | . | TRBV28 | . | TRBJ1-3 | 15
CASSSRTSGTYTDTQYF | TGTGCCAGCAGCTCCAGGACTAGCGGCACCTACACAGATACGCAGTATTTT | . | TRBV5-4 | TRBD2 | TRBJ2-3 | 17
CASGSGQGSYEQYF | TGTGCCAGCGGCTCGGGACAGGGTTCCTACGAGCAGTACTTC | . | TRBV28 | TRBD1 | TRBJ2-7 | 14
CSVEDRTDNGYTF | TGCAGCGTTGAAGATCGGACAGATAATGGCTACACCTTC | . | TRBV29-1 | . | TRBJ1-2 | 13
CASRTRRETETQYF | TGTGCCAGCAGGACCCGTCGGGAGACGGAGACCCAGTACTTC | . | TRBV28 | . | TRBJ2-5 | 14
CASGLGQMNTGELFF | TGTGCTAGTGGTTTGGGGCAGATGAACACCGGGGAGCTGTTTTTT | . | TRBV12-5 | . | TRBJ2-2 | 15